This paragraph covers one TCR beta chain sequence. Its target is unknown. This sample is drawn from a study of cytomegalovirus exposure and HLA in healthy donors. General study results and limits: The dataset shows that most TCR sequences were rare, while some public TCRs occurred in many donors. Association of a missense DCLRE1C variant with TCR beta V- and J-gene trimming was reported in a later analysis.

13 Jbeta primers and 60 Vbeta primers were used for the PCR. Generated by immunoSEQ multiplex PCR, the TCRdb table keeps only in-frame clones and is missing some. The sample lists 200,000 to 250,000 clones; approximately 79% were seen once. V lost 0 bases, J lost 0 bases, and 10 bases lay in between. This CDR3 comprises 15 residues. The germline CDR1 and CDR2 sequences are SGHRS and YFSETQ. The TCR originated in a man between 50 and 59 years old in good health and CMV-seronegative. V and J are TRBV5-1 and TRBJ2-7; D remains unclear. Sequencing was done on a sample of PBMCs. The CDR3 region is CASSLAGTNSYEQYF. CDR3 in DNA: TGCGCCAGCAGCTTGGCCGGAACTAACTCCTACGAGCAGTACTTC.